This T cell receptor beta chain was documented in a study of spatial heterogeneity in lung cancer. Whole-study results and caveats: How many expanded intratumoral alpha and beta TCRs were present tracked the tumor mutation count, which was a count of nonsynonymous mutations.

The time point was: sample taken at primary tumor resection. Material for sequencing was whole RNA from tumor, nontumor lung or frozen PBMC, left unsorted. Germline V gene data show CDR1 as KGHSH and CDR2 as LQKENI. This CDR3 is 13 amino acids long. V dropped 2 bases and J dropped 0 bases, with 4 bases sitting between them. This clonotype turned up a few times. Its antigen is still unknown. TCRdb ran MiXCR on the 5' RACE reads and lists one entry per CDR3 protein. The repertoire holds some 97,000 distinct CDR3 sequences, about 4.6% seen once, with roughly 20% in the top ten. The clonotype was recovered from a male donor with early-stage non-small cell lung cancer. The J gene is TRBJ1-1, the V gene TRBV18; D not certain. Specimen: lung tumor tissue, collected at surgery. The CDR3 coding sequence is TGTGCCAGCTCACCAGCCGTGAACACTGAAGCTTTCTTT. Protein sequence: CASSPAVNTEAFF.